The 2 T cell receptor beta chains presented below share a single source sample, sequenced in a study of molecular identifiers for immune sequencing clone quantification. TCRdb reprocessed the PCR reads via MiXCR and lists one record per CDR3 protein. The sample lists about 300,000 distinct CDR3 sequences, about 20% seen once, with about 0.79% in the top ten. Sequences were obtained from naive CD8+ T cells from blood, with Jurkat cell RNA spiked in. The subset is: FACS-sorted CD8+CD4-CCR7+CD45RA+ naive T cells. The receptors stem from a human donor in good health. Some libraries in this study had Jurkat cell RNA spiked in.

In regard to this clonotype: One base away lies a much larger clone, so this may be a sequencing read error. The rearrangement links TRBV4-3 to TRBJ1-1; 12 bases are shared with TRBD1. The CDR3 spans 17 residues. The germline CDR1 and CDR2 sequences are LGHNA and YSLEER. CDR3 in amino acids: CAGSLGTGGAGNTEAFF. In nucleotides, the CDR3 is TGCGCCGGCAGCTTGGGGACAGGGGGCGCGGGGAACACTGAAGCTTTCTTT.

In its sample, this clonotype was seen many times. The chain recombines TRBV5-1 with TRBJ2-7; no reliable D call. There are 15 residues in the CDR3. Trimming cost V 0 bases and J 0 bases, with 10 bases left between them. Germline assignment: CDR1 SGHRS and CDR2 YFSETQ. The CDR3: CASSLAGVSSYEQYF. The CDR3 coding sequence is TGCGCCAGCAGCTTGGCCGGCGTCAGCTCCTACGAGCAGTACTTC.